One sample yielded the 11 T cell receptor beta chains listed below, sequenced in a study of cytomegalovirus exposure and HLA in healthy donors. Libraries were prepared by immunoSEQ multiplex PCR; TCRdb keeps only in-frame clonotypes and omits some of them. The table shows roughly 60,000 clones, with 95% occurring only once. Sequencing used PBMCs. These receptors all come from a woman between 18 and 29 years old in good health and CMV-seropositive.

The CDR3 bases are TGTGCCAGCAGTTTAGAGACAGAATCTTATGGCTACACCTTC. Amino acid sequence: CASSLETESYGYTF. The rearrangement uses TRBV28 and TRBJ1-2, with D tentatively TRBD1 (5 bases). CDR1 is MDHEN, CDR2 SYDVKM, per germline. CDR3 length: 14 residues. V dropped 2 bases and J dropped 5 bases, with 12 bases sitting between them.

This chain joins TRBV11-1 and TRBJ1-3; D remains unclear. The V gene's germline CDR1 is SGHAT and CDR2 FQDESV (reference sequence). The length of the CDR3 is 16 residues. V lost 3 bases, J lost 0 bases, and 12 bases lay in between. DNA for the CDR3: TGTGCCAGCAGCTTCGGGAGACCGTACTCTGGAAACACCATATATTTT. Protein sequence: CASSFGRPYSGNTIYF.

The chain links TRBV15 to TRBJ1-4, with no clear D. Between the trimmed V and J ends, which lost 6 bases and 0 bases, there was a span of 11 bases. This CDR3 has 15 residues. Germline V lookup: CDR1 LNHNV, CDR2 YYDKDF (reference sequence). CDR3 region: CATSQQPATNEKLFF. In DNA form, the CDR3 reads TGTGCCACCAGTCAACAGCCAGCAACTAATGAAAAACTGTTTTTT.

This clone occurred once. This chain uses TRBV5-1 with TRBJ2-1; the D gene could be TRBD1 or TRBD2 (12 bases each). CDR1 is SGHRS and CDR2 is YFSETQ in the germline V gene. This CDR3 comprises 23 residues. Trimming shortened V by 4 bases and J by 3 bases, and 38 bases separated the two germline ends. The chain's CDR3 is CASSRGQGARKVGLAGIYNEQFF. CDR3 in DNA: TGCGCCAGCAGCCGGGGACAGGGGGCCCGCAAAGTCGGACTAGCGGGAATCTACAATGAGCAGTTCTTC. The full variable domain, its missing parts supplied by reference TRBV5-1 and TRBJ2-1, is KAGVTQTPRYLIKTRGQQVTLSCSPISGHRSVSWYQQTPGQGLQFLFEYFSETQRNKGNFPGRFSGRQFSNSRSEMNVSTLELGDSALYLCASSRGQGARKVGLAGIYNEQFFGPGTRLTVL.

This sequence joins TRBV6-1 and TRBJ1-4, with 7 bases lining up with TRBD1. Germline CDR1 MNHNS, CDR2 SASEGT. The CDR3 has 15 amino acids. V was pared by 3 bases and J by 8 bases, with 9 bases of the junction left unmatched. CDR3 sequence reads: CASSEWSTGMEKLFF. DNA of the CDR3: TGTGCCAGCAGTGAGTGGTCGACAGGGATGGAAAAACTGTTTTTT.

V is TRBV11-3 and J is TRBJ2-7; 9 bases match TRBD1. V dropped 5 bases and J dropped 5; count of bases not matched to a gene: 10. Germline values: CDR1 SGHNT, CDR2 YENEEA. The CDR3 is made up of 15 amino acids. CDR3 in amino acids: CASSPRTGEGDEQYF. In DNA, the CDR3 is TGTGCCAGCAGCCCTCGGACAGGGGAGGGCGACGAGCAGTACTTC.

The chain links TRBV5-6 to TRBJ1-6; 9 positions agree with TRBD1. The CDR3 is 15 residues long. The trim removed 2 bases at V and 8 bases at J, leaving 5 bases unmatched. Germline V gene lookup returns CDR1 SGHDT and CDR2 YYEEEE. DNA of the CDR3: TGTGCCAGCAGCTTCGTGGGACAGGGCGATTCACCCCTCCACTTT. Protein: CASSFVGQGDSPLHF.

The gene calls are TRBV6-4 and TRBJ2-1; 7 positions match TRBD2. Unmatched junction bases numbered 4, after V lost 0 bases and J lost 5 bases. The CDR3 is 15 amino acids. The germline V gene has CDR1 MRHNA and CDR2 SNTAGT. The DNA of the CDR3 is TGTGCCAGCAGTGACTCGGTTGGGACTAACAATGAGCAGTTCTTC. Protein product: CASSDSVGTNNEQFF.

This chain uses TRBV5-8 with TRBJ1-1; 7 bases map to TRBD1. V lost 2 bases and J lost 6; bases outside the gene matches: 7. The CDR3 sequence is 14 residues long. Per germline, CDR1 SGHTS and CDR2 YDEGEE. CDR3 sequence: CASSFLQGRSEAFF. The CDR3 bases are TGTGCCAGCAGCTTCTTACAGGGGCGGTCTGAAGCTTTCTTT.

The V gene is TRBV7-9, the J gene TRBJ2-7; the match to TRBD1 covers 8 bases. This CDR3 is 14 amino acids long. J was trimmed by 5 bases and V by 5 bases; bases with no gene match: 8. CDR1 and CDR2 (germline): SEHNR, FQNEAQ (reference sequence). The chain's CDR3 is CASSPRDRTNEQYF. The DNA of the CDR3 is TGTGCCAGCAGCCCCCGGGACAGGACGAACGAGCAGTACTTC.

This chain links TRBV6-5 with TRBJ1-4; D possibly corresponds to TRBD1 (5 bases). CDR1 is MNHEY and CDR2 is SVGAGI in the germline V gene. Trimming took 6 bases from V and 0 from J, leaving 11 bases between them. The CDR3 consists of 15 residues. CDR3 bases: TGTGCCAGCAGCCGGGGGACTTCAACTAATGAAAAACTGTTTTTT. Translated, it gives CASSRGTSTNEKLFF.